One and the same sample provided the 21 T cell receptor beta chains below, sequenced in a study of beta chain features in type 1 diabetes. The whole isolated RNA underwent reverse transcription, so sequencing captured expressed TCRB transcripts. TCRdb's table, derived via immunoSEQ multiplex PCR, lists solely in-frame clones and lacks some. The profile shows roughly 53,000 clones, under 45% of them singletons. General study points: Moderately but significantly shorter TCRB CDR3s were found in Type 1 diabetes patients in all four CD4+ subsets.

What these receptors recognize is not known. Sequencing was carried out using Tregs from blood. The receptors shown here come from a man aged 30 to 39 with type 1 diabetes.

V usage is TRBV14 and J usage is TRBJ1-1; D unresolved. Trimming removed 3 bases from V and 0 bases from J, with 5 bases in between. The CDR3 consists of 13 residues. Germline V gene sequence: CDR1 SGHDN, CDR2 FVKESK. This CDR3 is CASSQELNTEAFF. CDR3 bases: TGTGCCAGCAGCCAGGAGCTGAACACTGAAGCTTTCTTT.

The chain recombines TRBV2 with TRBJ2-7; 7 bases agree with TRBD1. The germline gives CDR1 SNHLY, CDR2 FYNNEI. V was pared by 6 bases and J by 6 bases, with 5 bases of the junction left unmatched. The CDR3 is 12 residues long. Written as DNA, the CDR3 is TGTGCCAGCAGCCAAGAGGGGGCCGAGCAGTACTTC. Translation gives CASSQEGAEQYF.

This chain links TRBV11-2 with TRBJ2-7; 9 nucleotides agree with TRBD2. The CDR3 has 15 amino acids. V dropped 2 bases and J dropped 2; count of bases not matched to a gene: 4. Germline V gene lookup returns CDR1 SGHAT and CDR2 FQNNGV. DNA of the CDR3: TGTGCCAGCAGCTTATTAGCGGGGGCCGCCTACGAGCAGTACTTC. It codes for CASSLLAGAAYEQYF.

This clone was seen more than once but under ten times. The chain has TRBV15 and TRBJ2-3; 7 bases are shared with TRBD1. The CDR3 sequence is 14 residues long. Per germline, CDR1 LNHNV and CDR2 YYDKDF (reference sequence). With V trimmed by 3 bases and J by 0 bases, 0 bases remained unmatched. The CDR3 region has the DNA TGTGCCACCAGCAGGGGACAGAGCACAGATACGCAGTATTTT. It specifies CATSRGQSTDTQYF.

This clone was picked up a small number of times. The V and J genes are TRBV4-2 and TRBJ1-1, with D maybe TRBD1 (5 bases). The CDR3 extends over 17 amino acids. With 0 bases removed from V and 2 bases from J, the gap between germline ends came to 16 bases. Germline V lookup: CDR1 LGHNA, CDR2 YNFKEQ. The DNA of the CDR3 is TGTGCCAGCAGCCAAGATCTCCCGGGAGGGGTCAACACTGAAGCTTTCTTT. Translating it yields CASSQDLPGGVNTEAFF.

This sequence joins TRBV19 and TRBJ2-1, with D possibly being TRBD1 (5 bases). V was shortened by 6 bases and J by 0 bases, with 12 bases between the two germline ends. Germline assignment: CDR1 LNHDA and CDR2 SQIVND (reference sequence). This CDR3 contains 15 residues. CDR3 protein: CASRGLGSSYNEQFF. The CDR3 nucleotides are TGTGCCAGTAGGGGGCTGGGAAGCTCCTACAATGAGCAGTTCTTC.

This clone showed up just a few times. CDR3 in DNA: TGTGCCAGCAGCCCCGGGACTCATGAAAAACTGTTTTTT. Its translation: CASSPGTHEKLFF. The chain is built from TRBV27 and TRBJ1-4, with D perhaps TRBD1 (5 bases). Germline V gene sequence: CDR1 MNHEY, CDR2 SMNVEV (reference sequence). The CDR3 is 13 amino acids. Trimming cost V 6 bases and J 6 bases, with 11 bases left between them.

V and J are TRBV19 and TRBJ1-2, with no clear D. Trimming removed 7 bases at V and 0 bases at J, with 9 bases between. The germline V gene encodes CDR1 LNHDA and CDR2 SQIVND (reference sequence). The CDR3 is 13 amino acids. In DNA form, the CDR3 reads TGTGCCAGTACCTTTAGAACTAACTATGGCTACACCTTC. Amino acids: CASTFRTNYGYTF.

This clone was picked up one time. The genes are TRBV18 and TRBJ2-1; a weak D match, TRBD2 (6 bases). The CDR3 loop spans 15 amino acids. From germline, CDR1 is KGHSH and CDR2 LQKENI. The V end was cut by 0 bases, the J end by 10 bases, with 16 bases between. The chain's CDR3 is CASSPPGTPSQEQFF. Here the CDR3 DNA reads TGTGCCAGCTCACCACCTGGGACTCCTTCCCAAGAGCAGTTCTTC.

This clone came up once. This sequence joins TRBV18 and TRBJ2-2; D gene unclear. In germline, CDR1 is KGHSH, CDR2 LQKENI. V dropped 3 bases and J dropped 6 bases, with 8 bases sitting between them. The CDR3 runs 13 residues. The CDR3 coding sequence is TGTGCCAGCTCACCCAGGCAAGCCGGGGAGCTGTTTTTT. Translated: CASSPRQAGELFF. Supplemented by reference TRBV18 and TRBJ2-2, the full variable domain reads NAGVMQNPRHLVRRRGQEARLRCSPMKGHSHVYWYRQLPEEGLKFMVYLQKENIIDESGMPKERFSAEFPKEGPSILRIQQVVRGDSAAYFCASSPRQAGELFFGEGSRLTVL.

The V gene is TRBV7-2, the J gene TRBJ2-5; D gene unclear. V was pared by 6 bases and J by 4 bases, with 12 bases between. Germline lookup yields CDR1 SGHTA and CDR2 FQGNSA. This CDR3 is built from 13 residues. The DNA of the CDR3 is TGTGCCAGCAGGTACGGGTTAATAGAGACCCAGTACTTC. As protein: CASRYGLIETQYF.

This clone has a handful of counts. This rearrangement joins TRBV30 to TRBJ1-4, with 8 bases matching TRBD1. With 5 bases clipped from V and 3 bases from J, the junction kept 11 bases outside the gene matches. Germline V CDR1 and CDR2: GTSNPN, SVGIG (reference sequence). The CDR3 has 16 residues. CDR3 amino acids: CAWSYLRGLANEKLFF. Here the CDR3 DNA reads TGTGCCTGGTCGTATCTCAGGGGGCTAGCTAATGAAAAACTGTTTTTT.

This rearrangement joins TRBV7-8 to TRBJ2-1; possible D gene TRBD2, 5 bases. Germline loops: CDR1 SGHVS, CDR2 FQNEAQ. This CDR3 comprises 15 residues. Trimming shortened V by 8 bases and J by 0 bases, and 14 bases separated the two germline ends. Here the CDR3 reads CASGLGAASYNEQFF. CDR3 in DNA: TGTGCCAGCGGACTGGGAGCGGCCTCCTACAATGAGCAGTTCTTC.

The chain has TRBV28 and TRBJ1-1; 9 bases map to TRBD1. The V segment lost 6 bases and the J segment 12 bases; nucleotides outside the gene matches: 14. There are 14 residues in the CDR3. The V gene's germline CDR1 is MDHEN and CDR2 SYDVKM. The CDR3 nucleotides are TGTGCCAGCAGACCTCCTCGACAGGGGGGGAGAACTTTCTTT. As protein: CASRPPRQGGRTFF.

The chain links TRBV7-2 to TRBJ1-1, with TRBD1 as a possible D gene (5 bases). The CDR3 runs 14 residues. The V gene's germline CDR1 is SGHTA and CDR2 FQGNSA. The ends were cut back, 5 bases at V and 5 bases at J, with 15 bases in the middle. The CDR3 DNA reads as TGTGCCAGCAGCCCGAACACGGGGGGGACTGAAGCTTTCTTT. Translation gives CASSPNTGGTEAFF. Full variable domain (rest looked up from reference TRBV7-2 and TRBJ1-1): GAGVSQSPSNKVTEKGKDVELRCDPISGHTALYWYRQSLGQGLEFLIYFQGNSAPDKSGLPSDRFSAERTGGSVSTLTIQRTQQEDSAVYLCASSPNTGGTEAFFGQGTRLTVV.

The rearrangement uses TRBV4-1 and TRBJ2-1; 9 bases are shared with TRBD1. The V and J ends lost 3 bases and 7 bases, in that order; junction bases with no gene match: 10. Germline lookup yields CDR1 MGHRA and CDR2 YSYEKL. The CDR3 has 16 residues. The CDR3: CASSHEPGQGKNEQFF. CDR3 DNA: TGCGCCAGCAGCCACGAACCGGGACAGGGTAAAAATGAGCAGTTCTTC.

This clone has just a few counts. J is TRBJ2-4 and V is TRBV6-6, with 7 bases identical to TRBD2. V dropped 5 bases and J dropped 0; count of bases not matched to a gene: 7. From germline, CDR1 is MNHNY and CDR2 SVGAGI (reference sequence). The length of the CDR3 is 16 residues. CDR3: CASSLLASIAKNIQYF. CDR3 DNA sequence: TGTGCCAGCAGTCTACTAGCGTCGATAGCCAAAAACATTCAGTACTTC.

The genes are TRBV19 and TRBJ1-2; 7 nucleotides align to TRBD1. This CDR3 is built from 13 residues. Germline V gene lookup returns CDR1 LNHDA and CDR2 SQIVND (reference sequence). V shed 9 bases, J shed 6 bases, and the junction held 10 bases outside the gene matches. The chain's CDR3 is CASKTGPSDGYTF. In DNA, the CDR3 is TGTGCCAGCAAGACAGGGCCGTCGGATGGCTACACCTTC.

The genes are TRBV7-9 and TRBJ1-4, with 7 bases identical to TRBD1. This CDR3 contains 12 residues. J gave up 11 bases and V 8 bases, and 8 bases lay outside the gene matches. The germline gives CDR1 SEHNR, CDR2 FQNEAQ (reference sequence). The CDR3 sequence is CASRDSVEKLFF. The CDR3 DNA reads TGTGCCAGCCGGGACAGTGTTGAGAAACTGTTTTTT.

The chain carries TRBV28 and TRBJ1-2; 7 bases match TRBD1. Looked up from germline, CDR1 is MDHEN and CDR2 is SYDVKM. The CDR3 covers 16 residues. V shed 6 bases, J shed 3 bases, and the junction held 13 bases outside the gene matches. CDR3 sequence: CASRTPAGGKDYGYTF. CDR3 DNA: TGTGCCAGCAGGACCCCGGCAGGGGGTAAGGACTATGGCTACACCTTC.

This clone has a single count. The chain employs TRBV5-6 and TRBJ2-1; 16 bases line up with TRBD2. CDR3 length: 17 amino acids. V lost 4 bases, J lost 8 bases, and 9 bases stayed unmatched. Germline V gene data show CDR1 as SGHDT and CDR2 as YYEEEE. This chain's CDR3 is CASSPGLAGGPVHEQFF. DNA of the CDR3: TGTGCCAGCAGCCCGGGACTAGCGGGAGGGCCGGTACATGAGCAGTTCTTC.